This T cell receptor beta chain was identified during a study of STAT5B mutations in CD4+ large granular lymphocyte leukemia. Sequencing was at survey level. Method: immunoSEQ multiplex PCR; TCRdb's copy keeps in-frame clones and lacks some. This sample has tens of thousands of clones; approximately 80% occur once, and the top ten carry 3.6%. The receptor was derived from a human donor in good health. Sequencing was performed on CD4+ T cells from blood buffy coats.

CDR3 amino acids: CASSPGGWAQETQYF. The CDR3 DNA reads as TGTGCCAGCAGCCCGGGAGGGTGGGCCCAAGAGACCCAGTACTTC. V and J are TRBV5-4 and TRBJ2-5; 8 bases map to TRBD2. Trimming cost V 4 bases and J 1 base; bases outside gene matches: 6. The CDR3 consists of 15 residues. The germline V gene encodes CDR1 SGHNT and CDR2 YYREEE (reference sequence).